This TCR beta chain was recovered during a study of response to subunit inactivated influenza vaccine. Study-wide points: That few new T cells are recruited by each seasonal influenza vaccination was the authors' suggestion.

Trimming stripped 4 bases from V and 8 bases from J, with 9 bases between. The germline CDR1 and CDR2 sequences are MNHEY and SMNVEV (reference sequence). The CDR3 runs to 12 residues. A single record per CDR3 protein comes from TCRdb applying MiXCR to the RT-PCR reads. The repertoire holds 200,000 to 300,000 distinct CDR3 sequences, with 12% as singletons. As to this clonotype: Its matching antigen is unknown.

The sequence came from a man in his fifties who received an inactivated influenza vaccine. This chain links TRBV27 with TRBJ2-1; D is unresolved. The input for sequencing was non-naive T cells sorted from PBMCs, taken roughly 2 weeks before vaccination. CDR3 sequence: CASSCSGDEQFF. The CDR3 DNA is TGTGCCAGCAGTTGTAGTGGGGATGAGCAGTTCTTC.